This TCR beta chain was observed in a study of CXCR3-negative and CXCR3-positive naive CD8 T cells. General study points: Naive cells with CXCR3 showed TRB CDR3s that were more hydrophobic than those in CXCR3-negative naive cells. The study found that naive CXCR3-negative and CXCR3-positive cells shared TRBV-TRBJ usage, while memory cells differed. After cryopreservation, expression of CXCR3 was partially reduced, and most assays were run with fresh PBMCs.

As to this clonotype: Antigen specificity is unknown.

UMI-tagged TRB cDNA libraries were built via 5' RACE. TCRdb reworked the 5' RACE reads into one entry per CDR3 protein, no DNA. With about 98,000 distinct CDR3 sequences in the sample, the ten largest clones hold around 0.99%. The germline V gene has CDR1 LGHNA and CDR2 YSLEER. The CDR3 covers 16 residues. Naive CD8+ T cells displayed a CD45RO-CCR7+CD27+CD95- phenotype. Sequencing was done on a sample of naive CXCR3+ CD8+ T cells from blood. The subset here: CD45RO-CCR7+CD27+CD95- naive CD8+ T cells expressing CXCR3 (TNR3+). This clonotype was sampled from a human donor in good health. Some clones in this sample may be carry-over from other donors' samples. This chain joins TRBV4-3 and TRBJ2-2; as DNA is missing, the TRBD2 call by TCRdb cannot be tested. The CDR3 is CASSQDTSSVTGELFF.